This TCR beta chain is drawn from a study of cytomegalovirus exposure and HLA in healthy donors. On this clone: The target antigen is unknown.

The PCR contained 60 Vbeta and 13 Jbeta primers. Methods used by the authors: Later, tens of millions of unique TCR beta chains were counted in an analysis, and roughly 11 million of them were shared. Clones were sequenced by immunoSEQ multiplex PCR, and TCRdb holds only the in-frame ones, with some missing. For V, J and clone size, that table is used; D and trimming come from the DNA. The sample records about 160,000 clones, over 60% being singletons. Participants comprised healthy donors of bone marrow. Unrecorded immune exposure was likely among donors, who were nominally healthy when sampled. The study's findings and limits: The listing of roughly 160 TCR beta chains classed them as cytomegalovirus-associated.

The V gene's germline CDR1 is MNHNS and CDR2 SASEGT. The V end lost 2 bases, the J end lost 4 bases, and 11 bases lay between the germline ends. CDR3 size: 14 residues. The sample was PBMCs. The chain has TRBV6-1 and TRBJ1-2; D is uncertain. This receptor was obtained from a woman between 50 and 59 years old in good health and CMV-seropositive. DNA for the CDR3: TGTGCCAGCAGTGAATCCGTGTCTTTCTATGGCTACACCTTC. Its protein is CASSESVSFYGYTF.